These 5 T cell receptor beta chains share one sample of origin, sequenced in a study of cytomegalovirus exposure and HLA in healthy donors. This PCR relied on a set of 60 Vbeta primers and 13 Jbeta primers. Sequencing used immunoSEQ multiplex PCR; TCRdb keeps in-frame clones, though not all of them. The sample has approximately 170,000 clones, roughly four fifths seen once. Material: PBMCs. These receptors came from a woman in her 30s in good health and CMV-seropositive.

J is TRBJ1-2 and V is TRBV6-1; D not resolved. Between the trimmed V and J ends, which lost 2 bases and 3 bases, there was a span of 7 bases. This CDR3 comprises 13 residues. Germline V CDR1 and CDR2: MNHNS, SASEGT. The CDR3 loop reads CASSESGYYGYTF. The CDR3 coding sequence is TGTGCCAGCAGTGAATCCGGGTACTATGGCTACACCTTC.

This chain joins TRBV6-1 and TRBJ1-2; a weak D match, TRBD1 (6 bases). V was trimmed by 7 bases and J by 2 bases, leaving 17 bases between them. The CDR3 covers 15 residues. Germline V gene sequence: CDR1 MNHNS, CDR2 SASEGT. CDR3 protein: CASTLGGGLNYGYTF. The CDR3 region has the DNA TGTGCCAGCACTTTAGGGGGGGGGCTGAACTATGGCTACACCTTC.

This chain connects TRBV5-1 to TRBJ2-3, with TRBD2 identical over 11 bases. Germline V gene sequence: CDR1 SGHRS, CDR2 YFSETQ. This CDR3 spans 17 amino acids. V lost 0 bases, J lost 7 bases, and 10 bases stayed unmatched. The CDR3, as DNA: TGCGCCAGCAGCTTGGGCCTAGCGGGAGGCCTCACGAATACGCAGTATTTT. Translating it yields CASSLGLAGGLTNTQYF.

This clone was seen once. This rearrangement joins TRBV6-5 to TRBJ1-1; 8 bases map to TRBD1. This CDR3 spans 13 amino acids. The trim removed 6 bases at V and 1 base at J, leaving 1 base unmatched. From germline, CDR1 is MNHEY and CDR2 SVGAGI. In nucleotides, the CDR3 is TGTGCCAGCAGAACAGGGGGGAACACTGAAGCTTTCTTT. Translation: CASRTGGNTEAFF.

V is TRBV11-1 and J is TRBJ2-1; the D is unclear. V was pared by 3 bases and J by 6 bases, with 9 bases between. This CDR3 has 13 residues. Germline V gene sequence: CDR1 SGHAT, CDR2 FQDESV (reference sequence). The CDR3 is CASSFIQSNEQFF. The CDR3 bases are TGTGCCAGCAGCTTCATTCAATCCAATGAGCAGTTCTTC.